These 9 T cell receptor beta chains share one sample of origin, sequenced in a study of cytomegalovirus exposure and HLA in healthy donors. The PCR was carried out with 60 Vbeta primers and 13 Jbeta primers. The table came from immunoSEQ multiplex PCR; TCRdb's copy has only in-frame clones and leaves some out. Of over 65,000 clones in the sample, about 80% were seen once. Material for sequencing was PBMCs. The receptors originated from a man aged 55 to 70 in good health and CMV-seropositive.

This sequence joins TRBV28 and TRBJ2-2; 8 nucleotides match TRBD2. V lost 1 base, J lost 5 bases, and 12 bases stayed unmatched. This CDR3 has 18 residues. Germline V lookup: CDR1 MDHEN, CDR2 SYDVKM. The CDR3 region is CASSLYSAAVAGTGELFF. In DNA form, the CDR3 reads TGTGCCAGCAGTTTATATAGCGCCGCGGTAGCGGGGACCGGGGAGCTGTTTTTT.

The CDR3 here is CASSNTDRADEQFF. In DNA form, the CDR3 reads TGCGCCAGCAGCAACACGGACAGGGCCGATGAGCAGTTCTTC. The V gene is TRBV5-1, the J gene TRBJ2-1; 8 nucleotides match TRBD1. The CDR3 length is 14 residues. With V trimmed by 4 bases and J by 8 bases, 8 bases remained unmatched. Per the germline V gene, CDR1 is SGHRS and CDR2 is YFSETQ. The variable domain in full, completed from reference TRBV5-1 and TRBJ2-1, reads KAGVTQTPRYLIKTRGQQVTLSCSPISGHRSVSWYQQTPGQGLQFLFEYFSETQRNKGNFPGRFSGRQFSNSRSEMNVSTLELGDSALYLCASSNTDRADEQFFGPGTRLTVL.

CDR3 region: CASSLGTGGYNEQFF. CDR3 DNA sequence: TGCGCCAGCAGCTTGGGGACAGGGGGCTACAATGAGCAGTTCTTC. The rearrangement links TRBV5-1 to TRBJ2-1; TRBD1 matches 10 bases. V was pared by 0 bases and J by 3 bases, with 0 bases of the junction left unmatched. CDR3 size: 15 residues. Germline lookup yields CDR1 SGHRS and CDR2 YFSETQ.

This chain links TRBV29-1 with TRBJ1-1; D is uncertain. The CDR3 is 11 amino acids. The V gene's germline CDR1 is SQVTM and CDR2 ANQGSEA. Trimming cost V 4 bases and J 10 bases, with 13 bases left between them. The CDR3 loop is CSVAGTAGAFF. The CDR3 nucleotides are TGCAGCGTTGCAGGTACTGCCGGAGCTTTCTTT.

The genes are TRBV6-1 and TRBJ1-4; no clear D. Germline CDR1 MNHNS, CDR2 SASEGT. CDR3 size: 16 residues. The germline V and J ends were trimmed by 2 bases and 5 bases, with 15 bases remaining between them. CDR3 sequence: CASSEWGGRFNEKLFF. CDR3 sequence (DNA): TGTGCCAGCAGTGAATGGGGAGGGAGGTTCAATGAAAAACTGTTTTTT.

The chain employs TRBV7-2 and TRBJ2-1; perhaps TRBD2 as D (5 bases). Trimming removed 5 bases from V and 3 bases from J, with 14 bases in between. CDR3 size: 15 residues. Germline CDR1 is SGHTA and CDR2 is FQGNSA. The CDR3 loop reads CASSRQRSNYNEQFF. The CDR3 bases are TGTGCCAGCAGCCGTCAGCGGTCTAACTACAATGAGCAGTTCTTC. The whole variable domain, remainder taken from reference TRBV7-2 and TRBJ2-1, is GAGVSQSPSNKVTEKGKDVELRCDPISGHTALYWYRQSLGQGLEFLIYFQGNSAPDKSGLPSDRFSAERTGGSVSTLTIQRTQQEDSAVYLCASSRQRSNYNEQFFGPGTRLTVL.

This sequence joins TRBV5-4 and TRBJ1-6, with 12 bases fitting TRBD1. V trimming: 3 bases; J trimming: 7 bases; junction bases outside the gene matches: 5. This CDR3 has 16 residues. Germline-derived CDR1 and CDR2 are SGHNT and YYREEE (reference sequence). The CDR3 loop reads CASSSGQGAQNSPLHF. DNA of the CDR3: TGTGCCAGCAGCTCGGGACAGGGGGCTCAGAATTCACCCCTCCACTTT.

This CDR3 reads CASTDGPGSYNEQFF. The CDR3 nucleotides are TGTGCCAGTACCGATGGGCCCGGCTCCTACAATGAGCAGTTCTTC. This chain links TRBV19 with TRBJ2-1, with no clear D. From germline, CDR1 is LNHDA and CDR2 SQIVND (reference sequence). V lost 7 bases to trimming and J lost 0 bases, with 13 bases between them. There are 15 residues in the CDR3.

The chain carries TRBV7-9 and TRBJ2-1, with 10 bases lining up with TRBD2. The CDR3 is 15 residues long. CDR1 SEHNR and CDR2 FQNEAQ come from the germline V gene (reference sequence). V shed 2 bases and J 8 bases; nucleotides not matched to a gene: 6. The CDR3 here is CASSLYLAGEHEQFF. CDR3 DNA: TGTGCCAGCAGCTTATATCTAGCGGGAGAACATGAGCAGTTCTTC.